The 30 T cell receptor beta chains below were found in one sample sequenced in a study of OX40 agonist ivuxolimab in advanced cancers. Data came from immunoSEQ multiplex PCR; TCRdb stores just in-frame clones and leaves some out. The sample consists of roughly 140,000 clones, approximately 94% of them appearing once. Source: CD4+ or CD8+ T cells sorted from blood, taken in a trial of the OX40 agonist ivuxolimab. The receptors originated from an adult with an advanced solid tumor such as melanoma, head and neck, liver or kidney cancer.

This chain uses TRBV7-3 with TRBJ2-2, with D hard to call. Trimming shortened V by 0 bases and J by 6 bases, and 8 bases separated the two germline ends. Germline values: CDR1 SGHTA, CDR2 FQGTGA. The length of the CDR3 is 14 residues. CDR3 in amino acids: CASSLTSVSGELFF. The CDR3 DNA reads TGTGCCAGCAGCTTAACGTCAGTGTCCGGGGAGCTGTTTTTT.

The chain couples TRBV7-2 to TRBJ2-7, with a tentative D call TRBD1 (6 bases). Germline V gene data show CDR1 as SGHTA and CDR2 as FQGNSA. Trimming shortened V by 4 bases and J by 3 bases, and 16 bases separated the two germline ends. The CDR3 contains 15 residues. CDR3 amino acids: CASSSQTGPRYEQYF. The CDR3 DNA reads TGTGCCAGCAGCTCTCAGACAGGTCCCCGCTACGAGCAGTACTTC.

This chain joins TRBV7-2 and TRBJ1-5; the D gene is possibly TRBD1 (6 bases). V was cut by 0 bases and J by 5 bases, with 8 bases left in between. The CDR3 length is 14 residues. Germline V gene lookup returns CDR1 SGHTA and CDR2 FQGNSA. CDR3 in amino acids: CASSLAAGDQPQHF. Written as DNA, the CDR3 is TGTGCCAGCAGCTTAGCCGCAGGGGATCAGCCCCAGCATTTT.

This chain connects TRBV12-5 to TRBJ2-7; perhaps TRBD2 as D (7 bases). V was clipped by 6 bases and J by 5 bases, with 17 bases between them. Germline V gene data show CDR1 as LGHNT and CDR2 as FRNRAP. The CDR3 extends over 14 amino acids. The CDR3 sequence is CASGGGDKGHEQYF. CDR3 nucleotides: TGTGCTAGTGGAGGGGGGGACAAGGGCCACGAGCAGTACTTC.

The CDR3, as DNA: TGTGCCAGCAGCTTGGGGGTACCCCCGACCTACGAGCAGTACTTC. It translates to CASSLGVPPTYEQYF. This sequence joins TRBV5-4 and TRBJ2-7, with D unresolved. CDR1 SGHNT and CDR2 YYREEE come from the germline V gene (reference sequence). This CDR3 is 15 amino acids long. Trimming took off 0 bases at V and 2 bases at J, with 12 bases between the two ends.

The CDR3 bases are TGTGCCAGCAGCCAAGATTATACGGCGCGGTCCGATACGCAGTATTTT. It yields the protein CASSQDYTARSDTQYF. This rearrangement joins TRBV4-2 to TRBJ2-3; no clear D gene. V lost 0 bases, J lost 6 bases, and 16 bases lay in between. The CDR3 is 16 amino acids. Germline values: CDR1 LGHNA, CDR2 YNFKEQ.

The V gene is TRBV9, the J gene TRBJ2-1; 8 bases match TRBD2. J gave up 8 bases and V 0 bases, and 7 bases lay outside the gene matches. Per the germline V gene, CDR1 is SGDLS and CDR2 is YYNGEE. The CDR3 runs to 15 residues. CDR3 DNA: TGTGCCAGCAGCGTAGTGGTAGCGGGAAATCATGAGCAGTTCTTC. This sequence encodes CASSVVVAGNHEQFF.

This clone has only a few counts. J is TRBJ1-2 and V is TRBV19; 8 bases are shared with TRBD1. Germline loops: CDR1 LNHDA, CDR2 SQIVND (reference sequence). V was clipped by 3 bases and J by 9 bases; unmatched bases: 15. CDR3 length: 16 residues. CDR3 sequence reads: CASSISLAQGARSYTF. The DNA for the CDR3 is TGTGCCAGTAGTATTTCGCTGGCGCAGGGGGCAAGGAGCTACACCTTC.

The chain couples TRBV5-6 to TRBJ2-2; no reliable D call. The ends were cut back, 0 bases at V and 0 bases at J, with 6 bases in the middle. Germline V gene lookup returns CDR1 SGHDT and CDR2 YYEEEE. The CDR3 is 15 amino acids. CDR3 sequence reads: CASSLGRPNTGELFF. The DNA for the CDR3 is TGTGCCAGCAGCTTGGGTCGCCCGAACACCGGGGAGCTGTTTTTT.

V gene TRBV2 combines with J gene TRBJ1-1; 8 bases are a match to TRBD1. Losses at the gene ends were 6 bases for V and 1 base for J; bases not matched to a gene: 7. Germline-derived CDR1 and CDR2 are SNHLY and FYNNEI. This CDR3 has 15 amino acids. The CDR3, as DNA: TGTGCCAGCAGGAACGACAGGGGAGGGAACACTGAAGCTTTCTTT. Residues: CASRNDRGGNTEAFF.

This chain uses TRBV19 with TRBJ2-7, with 7 bases fitting TRBD2. Germline V lookup: CDR1 LNHDA, CDR2 SQIVND (reference sequence). Trimming cost V 7 bases and J 3 bases; bases outside gene matches: 9. The CDR3 is 14 residues long. Here the CDR3 reads CASTPWRGSYEQYF. The CDR3 DNA reads as TGTGCCAGTACCCCTTGGCGGGGGAGCTACGAGCAGTACTTC.

The chain carries TRBV7-2 and TRBJ2-3; no firm D call. CDR1 and CDR2 from the germline V gene are SGHTA and FQGNSA. Trimming shortened V by 1 base and J by 0 bases, and 8 bases separated the two germline ends. CDR3 length: 15 residues. In nucleotides, the CDR3 is TGTGCCAGCAGCTTAGTGCGCACCAGCACAGATACGCAGTATTTT. This encodes CASSLVRTSTDTQYF.

The rearrangement uses TRBV5-1 and TRBJ1-6; D not certain. The germline V gene encodes CDR1 SGHRS and CDR2 YFSETQ. Trimming took off 5 bases at V and 7 bases at J, with 13 bases between the two ends. The CDR3 is 14 amino acids. CDR3 amino acids: CASRPDRSNSPLHF. DNA of the CDR3: TGCGCCAGCAGACCGGACCGATCCAATTCACCCCTCCACTTT.

The V gene is TRBV7-8, the J gene TRBJ1-3; 8 positions match TRBD1. Germline CDR1 is SGHVS and CDR2 is FQNEAQ. There are 15 residues in the CDR3. J lost 6 bases, V lost 2 bases, and 6 bases had no gene match. CDR3 in DNA: TGTGCCAGCAGCTTAAGAGACAGGGGTGTAAACACCATATATTTT. Protein: CASSLRDRGVNTIYF.

The genes are TRBV30 and TRBJ2-5; TRBD2 matches 11 bases. Germline values: CDR1 GTSNPN, CDR2 SVGIG (reference sequence). The V segment lost 0 bases and the J segment 2 bases; nucleotides outside the gene matches: 8. CDR3 length: 17 amino acids. The CDR3 DNA follows: TGTGCCTGGAGTGTACCCCTCCGACTAGCGGGACAAGAGACCCAGTACTTC. Protein: CAWSVPLRLAGQETQYF.

V usage is TRBV6-4 and J usage is TRBJ1-1; 9 bases map to TRBD1. CDR1 and CDR2 from the germline V gene are MRHNA and SNTAGT. This CDR3 has 14 amino acids. J gave up 5 bases and V 3 bases, and 4 bases lay outside the gene matches. In nucleotides, the CDR3 is TGTGCCAGCAGTGAGGGGACAGGGAGAACTGAAGCTTTCTTT. Encoded protein: CASSEGTGRTEAFF.

V and J are TRBV7-9 and TRBJ2-1, with TRBD2 matching over 8 bases. CDR3 length equals 14 residues. The germline gives CDR1 SEHNR, CDR2 FQNEAQ (reference sequence). Trimming cost V 2 bases and J 7 bases; bases outside gene matches: 4. CDR3 residues: CASSLTSGGNEQFF. CDR3 in DNA: TGTGCCAGCAGCTTAACGAGCGGGGGAAATGAGCAGTTCTTC.

The genes are TRBV28 and TRBJ2-3; 7 bases agree with TRBD2. V was pared by 5 bases and J by 4 bases, with 12 bases of the junction left unmatched. Germline CDR1 reads MDHEN; CDR2 reads SYDVKM. The CDR3 runs to 16 residues. This CDR3 reads CASSPRDYSGADTQYF. CDR3 in DNA: TGTGCCAGCAGTCCCCGGGACTACTCGGGGGCAGATACGCAGTATTTT. The full variable domain, completed using reference TRBV28 and TRBJ2-3, is DVKVTQSSRYLVKRTGEKVFLECVQDMDHENMFWYRQDPGLGLRLIYFSYDVKMKEKGDIPEGYSVSREKKERFSLILESASTNQTSMYLCASSPRDYSGADTQYFGPGTRLTVL.

The chain couples TRBV11-2 to TRBJ2-1; 15 nucleotides line up with TRBD2. The germline CDR1 and CDR2 sequences are SGHAT and FQNNGV. The CDR3 length is 17 residues. Trimming cost V 4 bases and J 7 bases; bases outside gene matches: 8. CDR3 protein: CASSSRTSGGARNEQFF. CDR3 in DNA: TGTGCCAGCAGCTCTCGGACTAGCGGGGGGGCCAGGAATGAGCAGTTCTTC.

The gene calls are TRBV7-6 and TRBJ1-5; D is unclear. Germline V CDR1 and CDR2: SGHVS, FNYEAQ. The CDR3 covers 13 residues. V was trimmed by 5 bases and J by 3 bases, leaving 8 bases between them. Written as DNA, the CDR3 is TGTGCCAGCAGCGAGGACGTCAATCAGCCCCAGCATTTT. Residues: CASSEDVNQPQHF.

Written as DNA, the CDR3 is TGTGCCAGCAGTGCCACAGGGGGCACTGGCTACACCTTC. Translated: CASSATGGTGYTF. This chain links TRBV6-6 with TRBJ1-2; 9 bases map to TRBD1. V lost 5 bases and J lost 7; bases outside the gene matches: 5. The V gene's germline CDR1 is MNHNY and CDR2 SVGAGI (reference sequence). The CDR3 totals 13 residues.

The chain joins TRBV6-5 to TRBJ2-7; 10 bases are shared with TRBD1. This CDR3 comprises 15 residues. Per the germline V gene, CDR1 is MNHEY and CDR2 is SVGAGI. J was trimmed by 4 bases and V by 0 bases; bases with no gene match: 3. The CDR3 DNA sequence: TGTGCCAGCAGTTACTCTGACAGGGGGCCGTACGAGCAGTACTTC. This sequence encodes CASSYSDRGPYEQYF.

The chain employs TRBV6-6 and TRBJ1-5, with D possibly TRBD1 on 5 matching bases. The V end was cut by 4 bases, the J end by 5 bases, with 9 bases between. Germline V gene data show CDR1 as MNHNY and CDR2 as SVGAGI (reference sequence). The length of the CDR3 is 13 residues. CDR3 bases: TGTGCCAGCAGTTTTACGGGGGATCAGCCCCAGCATTTT. The encoded protein is CASSFTGDQPQHF.

The chain has TRBV15 and TRBJ2-3; 10 bases are shared with TRBD1. Germline V gene lookup returns CDR1 LNHNV and CDR2 YYDKDF (reference sequence). J was trimmed by 7 bases and V by 0 bases; bases with no gene match: 10. The CDR3 length is 17 residues. The CDR3 DNA sequence: TGTGCCACCAGCAGAGATGGGCCGGGACAGGGGTATTATACGCAGTATTTT. As protein: CATSRDGPGQGYYTQYF.

The V gene is TRBV2, the J gene TRBJ2-5; D gene ambiguous. The CDR3 is 13 residues long. Trimming shortened V by 4 bases and J by 5 bases, and 11 bases separated the two germline ends. Per the germline V gene, CDR1 is SNHLY and CDR2 is FYNNEI. The CDR3 spells CASSVKPQETQYF. The CDR3 DNA sequence: TGTGCCAGCAGTGTAAAACCGCAGGAGACCCAGTACTTC.

This clone was recorded once. V gene TRBV6-5 combines with J gene TRBJ1-2; tentative D call: TRBD1 (6 bases). The ends were cut back, 0 bases at V and 4 bases at J, with 12 bases in the middle. The CDR3 runs 15 residues. CDR1 and CDR2 (germline): MNHEY, SVGAGI. CDR3 bases: TGTGCCAGCAGTTACTCAGGAGCAGGGGCCTATGGCTACACCTTC. This gives the protein CASSYSGAGAYGYTF.

The CDR3 DNA reads TGTGCCAGCAGTTTAGCGACGTCCTACGAGCAGTACTTC. Translated: CASSLATSYEQYF. The chain is built from TRBV27 and TRBJ2-7; no clear D. CDR1 and CDR2 (germline): MNHEY, SMNVEV (reference sequence). Trimming stripped 2 bases from V and 1 base from J, with 6 bases between. This CDR3 is 13 amino acids long.

The J gene is TRBJ2-7, the V gene TRBV21-1; TRBD1 is the table's D call and was not checked against the DNA. TRBV21-1 is given as a pseudogene. The CDR3 runs 18 residues. CDR3 DNA: TGTGCCAGCAGCAAAGGAGCGGGACAGGGGACTTTAACCTACGAGCAGTACTTC. This encodes CASSKGAGQGTLTYEQYF.

This clone has just a few counts. This sequence joins TRBV11-2 and TRBJ1-5; no definite D call. The ends were cut back, 5 bases at V and 5 bases at J, with 13 bases in the middle. This CDR3 contains 14 residues. Germline loops: CDR1 SGHAT, CDR2 FQNNGV. In nucleotides, the CDR3 is TGTGCCAGCAGCCAAGGAAGTTCGGATCAGCCCCAGCATTTT. Its protein is CASSQGSSDQPQHF.

The chain employs TRBV29-1 and TRBJ1-2, with no clear D. The CDR3 extends over 13 amino acids. V lost 3 bases to trimming and J lost 0 bases, with 8 bases between them. CDR1 is SQVTM and CDR2 is ANQGSEA in the germline V gene. CDR3 protein: CSVESWPNYGYTF. CDR3 nucleotide sequence: TGCAGCGTTGAGTCGTGGCCTAACTATGGCTACACCTTC. Full variable domain (remainder filled in from reference TRBV29-1 and TRBJ1-2): SAVISQKPSRDICQRGTSLTIQCQVDSQVTMMFWYRQQPGQSLTLIATANQGSEATYESGFVIDKFPISRPNLTFSTLTVSNMSPEDSSIYLCSVESWPNYGYTFGSGTRLTVV.